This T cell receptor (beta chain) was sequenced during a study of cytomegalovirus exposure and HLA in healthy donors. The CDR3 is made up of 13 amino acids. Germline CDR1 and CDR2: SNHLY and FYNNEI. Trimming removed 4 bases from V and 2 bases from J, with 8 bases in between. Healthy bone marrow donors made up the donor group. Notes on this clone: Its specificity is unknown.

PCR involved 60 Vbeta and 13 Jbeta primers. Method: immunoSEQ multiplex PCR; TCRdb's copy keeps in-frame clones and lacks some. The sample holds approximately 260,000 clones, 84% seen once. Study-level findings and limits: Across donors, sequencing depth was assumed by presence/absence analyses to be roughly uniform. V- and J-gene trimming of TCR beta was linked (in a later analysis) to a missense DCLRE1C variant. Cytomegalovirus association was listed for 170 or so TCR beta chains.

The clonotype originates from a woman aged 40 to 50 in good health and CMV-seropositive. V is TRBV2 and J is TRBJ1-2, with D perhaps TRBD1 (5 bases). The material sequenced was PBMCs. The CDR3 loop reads CASSVAGNYGYTF. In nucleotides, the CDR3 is TGTGCCAGCAGTGTGGCAGGGAACTATGGCTACACCTTC. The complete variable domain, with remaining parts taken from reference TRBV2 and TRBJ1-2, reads EPEVTQTPSHQVTQMGQEVILRCVPISNHLYFYWYRQILGQKVEFLVSFYNNEISEKSEIFDDQFSVERPDGSNFTLKIRSTKLEDSAMYFCASSVAGNYGYTFGSGTRLTVV.